The 30 T cell receptor beta chains reported below all come from one sample, sequenced in a study of radiotherapy plus CTLA-4 blockade in lung cancer. The protocol was immunoSEQ multiplex PCR, while the TCRdb copy is restricted to in-frame clones and leaves out a portion. The sample shows 90,000 to 100,000 clones, roughly 74% of them seen only once. Here the sequenced sample was peripheral blood, taken from a patient treated with radiotherapy plus ipilimumab. The receptors shown here come from a human donor with non-small cell lung cancer who had a partial response to radiotherapy plus ipilimumab. Some clones in this sample may be carry-over from other donors' samples.

The chain employs TRBV6-5 and TRBJ2-7, with TRBD1 matching over 10 bases. This CDR3 has 16 amino acids. Germline CDR1 MNHEY, CDR2 SVGAGI. With 4 bases clipped from V and 5 bases from J, the junction kept 11 bases outside the gene matches. The CDR3 region has the DNA TGTGCCAGCAGTTCCTTCCCGGGACAGGGGTTAAACGAGCAGTACTTC. This gives the protein CASSSFPGQGLNEQYF.

This chain uses TRBV13 with TRBJ2-3; 8 bases agree with TRBD2. Germline lookup yields CDR1 PRHDT and CDR2 FYEKMQ (reference sequence). The J segment lost 0 bases and the V segment lost 4 bases, leaving 15 bases of the junction unmatched. This CDR3 contains 19 residues. The chain's CDR3 is CASSYIGWAGGASTDTQYF. CDR3 nucleotides: TGTGCCAGCAGCTACATCGGTTGGGCGGGGGGCGCTAGCACAGATACGCAGTATTTT.

Worth noting for this clone: Other DNA sequences within the sample encode an identical CDR3. The chain joins TRBV28 to TRBJ1-4, with 10 bases aligning to TRBD1. Losses at the gene ends were 6 bases for V and 8 bases for J; bases not matched to a gene: 6. The germline CDR1 and CDR2 sequences are MDHEN and SYDVKM. The CDR3 length is 14 residues. CDR3 DNA sequence: TGTGCCAGCAGCTCTGGACAGGGGGGGGAAAAACTGTTTTTT. It translates to CASSSGQGGEKLFF.

The chain is built from TRBV6-6 and TRBJ2-3; 10 bases map to TRBD1. J was trimmed by 4 bases and V by 5 bases; bases with no gene match: 6. This CDR3 region has 15 residues. The V gene's germline CDR1 is MNHNY and CDR2 SVGAGI (reference sequence). The CDR3 spells CASSNRDRGSDTQYF. In DNA, the CDR3 is TGTGCCAGCAGTAACCGGGACAGGGGCTCAGATACGCAGTATTTT.

The rearrangement links TRBV21-1 to TRBJ1-4; the table assigns TRBD1, which was not confirmed against the DNA. TRBV21-1 is a pseudogene segment. The CDR3 contains 11 residues. CDR3 in amino acids: CASSIGGFRFF. The CDR3 bases are TGTGCCAGCAGCATAGGGGGATTTAGGTTTTTT.

This clone was recorded at least ten times. The rearrangement uses TRBV20-1 and TRBJ2-2; maybe TRBD1 (6 bases). V was shortened by 5 bases and J by 9 bases, with 10 bases between the two germline ends. Germline lookup yields CDR1 DFQATT and CDR2 SNEGSKA (reference sequence). There are 11 residues in the CDR3. The CDR3 region has the DNA TGCAGTGCTCAGGGGCCCCGGGAGCTGTTTTTT. Its translation: CSAQGPRELFF.

The V and J genes are TRBV11-3 and TRBJ2-7; D might be TRBD1 (6 bases). Germline lookup yields CDR1 SGHNT and CDR2 YENEEA. CDR3 length: 15 residues. V shed 2 bases and J shed 3 bases, with 14 bases lying between them. CDR3 coding DNA: TGTGCCAGCAGCTTACAGGCAGGGGATAACTACGAGCAGTACTTC. Translated: CASSLQAGDNYEQYF.

This clone was seen a single time. The V gene is TRBV19, the J gene TRBJ2-2; a weak D match, TRBD1 (5 bases). This CDR3 is 16 amino acids long. Germline V gene lookup returns CDR1 LNHDA and CDR2 SQIVND (reference sequence). The V gene lost 2 bases and the J gene lost 7 bases, with 17 bases spanning the gap. The CDR3 spells CASSISFGATGGELFF. Here the CDR3 DNA reads TGTGCCAGTAGTATATCCTTTGGGGCTACCGGCGGGGAGCTGTTTTTT.

The V gene is TRBV7-6, the J gene TRBJ2-1, with TRBD2 identical over 7 bases. With 5 bases clipped from V and 5 bases from J, the junction kept 9 bases outside the gene matches. Germline V gene lookup returns CDR1 SGHVS and CDR2 FNYEAQ. CDR3 length equals 15 residues. For the CDR3, the DNA is TGTGCCAGCAGCCAGGTGGGAGGGGTCAACAATGAGCAGTTCTTC. Translation gives CASSQVGGVNNEQFF. The variable domain in full, with the rest retrieved from reference TRBV7-6 and TRBJ2-1, is GAGVSQSPRYKVTKRGQDVALRCDPISGHVSLYWYRQALGQGPEFLTYFNYEAQQDKSGLPNDRFSAERPEGSISTLTIQRTEQRDSAMYRCASSQVGGVNNEQFFGPGTRLTVL.

This clone was observed a single time. This chain connects TRBV18 to TRBJ2-1, with TRBD2 matching over 9 bases. V shed 3 bases and J 5 bases; nucleotides not matched to a gene: 8. The V gene's germline CDR1 is KGHSH and CDR2 LQKENI. The CDR3 contains 16 residues. Here the CDR3 reads CASSPRASGTNNEQFF. The CDR3 region has the DNA TGTGCCAGCTCACCCCGAGCTAGCGGGACTAACAATGAGCAGTTCTTC.

In DNA, the CDR3 is TGTGCCAGCAGTTCCGGGACTAGGATCCACGAGCAGTACTTC. This gives the protein CASSSGTRIHEQYF. The V and J genes are TRBV28 and TRBJ2-7; TRBD2 matches 8 bases. The germline CDR1 and CDR2 sequences are MDHEN and SYDVKM. V shed 4 bases, J shed 5 bases, and the junction held 7 bases outside the gene matches. CDR3 length equals 14 residues. Complete variable domain (other parts from reference TRBV28 and TRBJ2-7): DVKVTQSSRYLVKRTGEKVFLECVQDMDHENMFWYRQDPGLGLRLIYFSYDVKMKEKGDIPEGYSVSREKKERFSLILESASTNQTSMYLCASSSGTRIHEQYFGPGTRLTVT.

The V call is TRBV27, the J call TRBJ2-1; a possible D gene is TRBD2 (6 bases). V lost 6 bases to trimming and J lost 10 bases, with 19 bases between them. The CDR3 runs 14 residues. The germline CDR1 and CDR2 sequences are MNHEY and SMNVEV (reference sequence). The CDR3 is CASSRDGSGEEQFF. CDR3 nucleotide sequence: TGTGCCAGCAGCCGGGACGGGAGTGGGGAGGAGCAGTTCTTC.

The chain couples TRBV15 to TRBJ2-1; 9 bases align to TRBD2. Germline CDR1 reads LNHNV; CDR2 reads YYDKDF (reference sequence). The V segment lost 1 base and the J segment 4 bases; nucleotides outside the gene matches: 11. The CDR3 covers 18 residues. The CDR3 coding sequence is TGTGCCACCAGCAGAGTCGTCGGGGCTAGCGGGGAATACAATGAGCAGTTCTTC. Protein: CATSRVVGASGEYNEQFF.

The chain employs TRBV19 and TRBJ1-6; TRBD1 is a possible D gene (6 bases). The length of the CDR3 is 14 residues. The V gene lost 7 bases and the J gene lost 7 bases, with 14 bases spanning the gap. The germline V gene encodes CDR1 LNHDA and CDR2 SQIVND (reference sequence). CDR3 protein: CASTVGGRNSPLHF. For the CDR3, the DNA is TGTGCCAGTACGGTCGGGGGGCGAAATTCACCCCTCCACTTT.

The genes are TRBV7-3 and TRBJ2-3, with 13 positions matching TRBD2. J was trimmed by 4 bases and V by 5 bases; bases with no gene match: 3. Germline CDR1 is SGHTA and CDR2 is FQGTGA. The CDR3 is 15 amino acids. The CDR3 DNA follows: TGTGCCAGCAGCCGGACTAGCGGGGGAGCAGATACGCAGTATTTT. Translating gives CASSRTSGGADTQYF.

This chain links TRBV7-9 with TRBJ2-7; 7 bases line up with TRBD2. The germline V gene encodes CDR1 SEHNR and CDR2 FQNEAQ (reference sequence). V shed 6 bases, J shed 0 bases, and the junction held 2 bases outside the gene matches. CDR3 length: 13 amino acids. This chain's CDR3 is CASSRTSSYEQYF. Written as DNA, the CDR3 is TGTGCCAGCAGTCGGACTAGCTCCTACGAGCAGTACTTC.

The chain employs TRBV27 and TRBJ2-2, with D possibly being TRBD1 (6 bases). The ends were cut back, 3 bases at V and 2 bases at J, with 16 bases in the middle. This CDR3 comprises 17 residues. Germline V gives CDR1 MNHEY, CDR2 SMNVEV (reference sequence). CDR3 DNA: TGTGCCAGCAGTTTCGGGACCCGACAGGTTAACACCGGGGAGCTGTTTTTT. Protein sequence: CASSFGTRQVNTGELFF.

The CDR3 sequence: CASSWDSPVKNTEAFF. The CDR3, as DNA: TGTGCCAGCAGCTGGGACAGCCCAGTAAAGAACACTGAAGCTTTCTTT. The gene calls are TRBV7-9 and TRBJ1-1; TRBD1 agrees at 7 bases. From germline, CDR1 is SEHNR and CDR2 FQNEAQ (reference sequence). This CDR3 is built from 16 residues. Germline trimming cut 4 bases from V and 1 base from J; bases unmatched to any gene: 9.

The genes are TRBV5-1 and TRBJ2-2; 10 bases align to TRBD2. The germline gives CDR1 SGHRS, CDR2 YFSETQ. CDR3 length: 20 residues. The V segment lost 0 bases and the J segment 3 bases; nucleotides outside the gene matches: 14. The CDR3, as DNA: TGCGCCAGCAGCTTGGCCTTCCTAGCGGGGGCAATACGGGACACCGGGGAGCTGTTTTTT. This encodes CASSLAFLAGAIRDTGELFF.

This rearrangement joins TRBV29-1 to TRBJ1-5; 7 bases are shared with TRBD1. CDR3 length: 13 residues. CDR1 and CDR2 from the germline V gene are SQVTM and ANQGSEA. V gave up 6 bases and J gave up 4 bases; unmatched junction bases: 6. CDR3 sequence (DNA): TGCAGCGTGCTGGGACAGCCGAATCAGCCCCAGCATTTT. Residues: CSVLGQPNQPQHF.

The chain is built from TRBV30 and TRBJ2-7; TRBD1 matches 8 bases. Germline loops: CDR1 GTSNPN, CDR2 SVGIG (reference sequence). The V gene end was trimmed by 4 bases and the J gene end by 2 bases; junction bases not matched to a gene: 4. This CDR3 is 13 amino acids long. CDR3 region: CAWNRDRPYEQYF. As DNA, the CDR3 is TGTGCCTGGAACCGGGACAGGCCCTACGAGCAGTACTTC.

The V call is TRBV11-3, the J call TRBJ2-2, with 7 nucleotides matching TRBD2. CDR3 length equals 15 residues. From germline, CDR1 is SGHNT and CDR2 YENEEA. Trimming removed 6 bases from V and 2 bases from J; junction bases left unmatched: 6. CDR3 sequence (DNA): TGTGCCAGCAGTTCGAGCGGGGCTAACACCGGGGAGCTGTTTTTT. As protein: CASSSSGANTGELFF.

This sequence joins TRBV7-8 and TRBJ1-6; 11 bases line up with TRBD1. CDR3 length equals 19 residues. V dropped 4 bases and J dropped 1; count of bases not matched to a gene: 9. The germline CDR1 and CDR2 sequences are SGHVS and FQNEAQ. CDR3 in DNA: TGTGCCAGCAGCTCCCGGGACAGGGGGTCTATTTCCTATAATTCACCCCTCCACTTT. It yields the protein CASSSRDRGSISYNSPLHF.

The chain employs TRBV28 and TRBJ1-2, with 7 bases matching TRBD1. The CDR3 runs 12 residues. V was clipped by 5 bases and J by 7 bases; unmatched bases: 4. The germline CDR1 and CDR2 sequences are MDHEN and SYDVKM. CDR3 in DNA: TGTGCCAGCAGTACAGGGGTACGTGGCTACACCTTC. Translation: CASSTGVRGYTF.

V usage is TRBV2 and J usage is TRBJ2-5, with D possibly matching TRBD1 (5 bases). V lost 7 bases, J lost 7 bases, and 28 bases lay in between. The CDR3 is made up of 17 amino acids. CDR1 and CDR2 from the germline V gene are SNHLY and FYNNEI. CDR3 bases: TGTGCCAGCACCTCAATTCGGAAAGGGGTACTCTTAGGGACCCAGTACTTC. It is translated as CASTSIRKGVLLGTQYF.

This sequence joins TRBV5-1 and TRBJ2-1; 8 bases fit TRBD1. The CDR3 spans 16 residues. Per the germline V gene, CDR1 is SGHRS and CDR2 is YFSETQ. The V and J ends lost 2 bases and 5 bases, in that order; junction bases with no gene match: 9. CDR3 DNA: TGCGCCAGCAGCTTAAATCCGGGACAGGTGAACAATGAGCAGTTCTTC. This encodes CASSLNPGQVNNEQFF.

The chain has TRBV10-1 and TRBJ2-3; TRBD2 aligns across 9 bases. The CDR3 length is 14 residues. The trim removed 4 bases at V and 5 bases at J, leaving 4 bases unmatched. Germline CDR1 is WNHNN and CDR2 is SYGVQD (reference sequence). The CDR3 here is CASSVSGGRDTQYF. The CDR3 DNA is TGCGCCAGCAGTGTTAGCGGGGGAAGAGATACGCAGTATTTT.

In DNA, the CDR3 is TGTGCCAGCAGCAAAGCGTTCAGGGAAGCTGAGACCCAGTACTTC. It encodes CASSKAFREAETQYF. The V call is TRBV21-1, the J call TRBJ2-5; the table's D gene call, TRBD1, was not cross checked with the DNA. TRBV21-1 is listed as a pseudogene. The CDR3 is 15 residues long.

The CDR3 sequence is CASSSRTSGRTYEQYF. CDR3 nucleotides: TGTGCCAGCAGCTCTAGGACTAGCGGGCGTACCTACGAGCAGTACTTC. This chain joins TRBV5-8 and TRBJ2-7; 11 bases are a match to TRBD2. The germline gives CDR1 SGHTS, CDR2 YDEGEE. This CDR3 is 16 amino acids long. With V trimmed by 3 bases and J by 2 bases, 7 bases remained unmatched.

This clone showed up just a few times. The chain is built from TRBV7-6 and TRBJ2-3; 10 nucleotides line up with TRBD2. This CDR3 is built from 17 residues. V lost 2 bases and J lost 1; bases outside the gene matches: 6. The germline gives CDR1 SGHVS, CDR2 FNYEAQ. CDR3 in amino acids: CASSLLAGEGGTDTQYF. The DNA of the CDR3 is TGTGCCAGCAGCTTACTAGCGGGAGAGGGGGGCACAGATACGCAGTATTTT.